This T cell receptor (beta chain) comes out of a study of PD-1 blockade in classical Hodgkin lymphoma. Some clones are missing from TCRdb's copy, which holds only in-frame ones; the method was immunoSEQ multiplex PCR. The sample records roughly 150,000 clones, 78% being singletons. Germline CDR1 and CDR2: MGHRA and YSYEKL. J lost 0 bases, V lost 0 bases, and 2 bases had no gene match. The CDR3 is 17 amino acids. As regards this clone: Its cognate antigen is unknown.

Each of the patients experienced relapse following autologous stem cell transplantation, and their brentuximab vedotin exposure differed. Notes on the study in general: What caused the repertoire differences, perhaps disease activity or prior therapy, remains undefined. Diminished baseline TCR diversity has been reported in newly diagnosed patients relative to healthy donors.

This TCR derives from a human donor with classical Hodgkin lymphoma. V gene TRBV4-1 combines with J gene TRBJ2-1; 10 positions match TRBD2. The sample was peripheral blood mononuclear cells (PBMCs), taken before the second cycle of nivolumab. This CDR3 is CASSQDSSGSSYNEQFF. As DNA, the CDR3 is TGCGCCAGCAGCCAAGATTCTAGCGGGAGCTCCTACAATGAGCAGTTCTTC.